This T cell receptor (beta chain) was identified in a study of identical twins (dated by TCRdb to the mid-2010s). About the investigation overall: TCR alpha and beta repertoires from monozygotic twins, unrelated adults of various ages and cord blood were deep-sequenced to test whether fetal clonotypes persist. To rule out contamination, replicate twin experiments were performed at different times with different library preparation protocols. General conclusions and limits of the study: Out-of-frame TCR alpha sharing in monozygotic twins was systematically underestimated by recombination models, whereas sharing between unrelated individuals was in agreement with the recombination models. Fewer insertions were carried by abundant cord blood beta clonotypes, a similar but weaker trend appeared in young adult naive repertoires, and no such trend appeared in memory repertoires. Conclusions relied on cross-sectional statistical analysis, since the same donors could not be followed over many years. Excess twin sharing in beta out-of-frame sequences was weaker because fewer shared sequences lowered the signal-to-noise ratio. Zero-insertion analyses could be partly confounded by invariant T cells such as MAIT and iNKT, though diverse VJ usage argued against such confounding for most clonotypes. Compared with coincidental sharing between unrelated individuals, out-of-frame TCR alpha sequences shared between twins showed an excess of sequences with low generation probability.

V is reduced by 6 bases and J by 1 base, leaving a spacing of 7 bases between them. The CDR3 goes from the cysteine to the phenylalanine over 13 residues. Of all the DNA, just the CDR3 is kept, 39 bases in frame from base 1. There are many counts of this clonotype. Which antigen it targets is not known. No qualities accompany the bases; no much larger clone lies one base away. All donors were healthy Caucasians. The twin cohort comprised three pairs of female monozygotic twins, all aged roughly 18 to 30 years. Peripheral blood mononuclear cells were used as the source from which RNA for TCR libraries was isolated. Library preparation was by 5' RACE. For sequencing, an Illumina HiSeq 2000 was employed. A universal primer binding site was introduced by template switching, and a unique molecular identifier was present in the final cDNA, enabling accurate counting of TCR cDNA molecules. Specific primers in the conserved constant-segment region were used to synthesize first-strand cDNA for the TCR alpha and beta chains. To control for contamination, each cDNA library was double barcoded with a SMART-Mk sample barcode plus Illumina barcodes. TruSeq adapter sequences, together with Illumina sample barcodes, were added in two successive PCR steps. TCR alpha and beta cDNA libraries were sequenced on the Illumina HiSeq platform with custom primers. Concerning the study's data processing: MiGEC processed the raw reads to extract unique molecular identifiers, while MiXCR was used to determine the CDR3 positions. Recombination models were inferred per individual with the repgenHMM and IGoR tools using an EM algorithm. The tcR package in R was used for shared clonotype analysis, with sharing normalized by the product of cloneset sizes. Out-of-frame nonproductive sequences were analyzed to study raw recombination free of thymic and clonal selection effects. The public reads were run again by TCRdb, first through fastp at Q25 and then through MiXCR, and only productive beta chains were kept. For every CDR3 protein sequence, its rows merge into one entry that carries the most common genes and DNA. It is TCRdb's table, rather than the study itself, that gives the V and J calls and clone size. The sample data list 700,000 to 950,000 distinct CDR3 sequences, and approximately 13% of these were observed just once. The ten largest clones represent 1.5% to 2% of the sample.

These data were also reused for a study on yellow fever vaccine responses in identical twins. According to the second study: The authors reported that the T cell response to vaccination in identical twins appeared partly convergent and partly personalized. In the study, vaccine-responding T cell clones were precisely tracked in identical twins.

The clonotype was recovered from a woman aged 18-29 years in good health. The rearrangement combines TRBV12-3 or TRBV12-4 with TRBJ1-3, with the D gene not clear enough to name. Input material: PBMCs. The CDR3 protein sequence reads: CASSPNSGNTIYF. At the DNA level, the sequence is TGTGCCAGCAGCCCGAATTCTGGAAACACCATATATTTT.